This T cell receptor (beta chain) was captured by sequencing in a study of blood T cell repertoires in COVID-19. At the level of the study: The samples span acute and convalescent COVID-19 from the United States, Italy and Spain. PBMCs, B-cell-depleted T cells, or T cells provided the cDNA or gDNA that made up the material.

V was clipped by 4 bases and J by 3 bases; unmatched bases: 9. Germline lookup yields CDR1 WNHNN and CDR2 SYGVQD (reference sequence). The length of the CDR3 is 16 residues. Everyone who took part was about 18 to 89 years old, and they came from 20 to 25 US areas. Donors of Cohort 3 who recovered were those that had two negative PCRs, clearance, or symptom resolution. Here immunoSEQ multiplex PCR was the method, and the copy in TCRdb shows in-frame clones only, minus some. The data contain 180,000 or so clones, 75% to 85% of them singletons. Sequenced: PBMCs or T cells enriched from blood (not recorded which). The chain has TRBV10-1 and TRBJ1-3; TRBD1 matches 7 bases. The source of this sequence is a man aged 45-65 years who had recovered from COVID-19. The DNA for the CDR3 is TGCGCCAGCAGTGGGGCAGGGGGAAAAGTTGGAAACACCATATATTTT. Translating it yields CASSGAGGKVGNTIYF.